Each of the 17 T cell receptor beta chains below was sequenced from the same sample in a study of OX40 agonist ivuxolimab in advanced cancers. The repertoire was sequenced with immunoSEQ multiplex PCR; TCRdb's copy has only in-frame clones and lacks some. Here the sample spans about 80,000 clones, approximately 94% being singletons. This material consisted of CD4+ or CD8+ T cells sorted from blood, taken in a trial of the OX40 agonist ivuxolimab. The receptors were sampled from an adult with an advanced solid tumor such as melanoma, head and neck, liver or kidney cancer.

This chain uses TRBV6-1 with TRBJ1-5; 9 bases are shared with TRBD1. V trimming: 2 bases; J trimming: 6 bases; junction bases outside the gene matches: 11. The CDR3 covers 17 residues. Per germline, CDR1 MNHNS and CDR2 SASEGT. The CDR3 reads CASSETGTGSRSQPQHF. The CDR3 coding sequence is TGTGCCAGCAGTGAAACCGGGACAGGGTCACGAAGTCAGCCCCAGCATTTT.

This sequence joins TRBV11-3 and TRBJ2-3; 7 bases are shared with TRBD2. V was pared by 0 bases and J by 4 bases, with 7 bases of the junction left unmatched. Germline loops: CDR1 SGHNT, CDR2 YENEEA. The CDR3 loop spans 16 amino acids. The CDR3 loop reads CASSLDFYGRPDTQYF. The DNA for the CDR3 is TGTGCCAGCAGCTTAGATTTTTACGGGAGGCCAGATACGCAGTATTTT.

The rearrangement links TRBV4-1 to TRBJ2-1; TRBD1 or TRBD2 may be the D gene (5 bases each). Germline V lookup: CDR1 MGHRA, CDR2 YSYEKL. CDR3 length: 15 amino acids. Trimming left V 3 bases short and J 2 bases short, with 11 bases between. CDR3 nucleotide sequence: TGCGCCAGCAGCCATTTGGGGGTTGCCTACAATGAGCAGTTCTTC. Translation: CASSHLGVAYNEQFF.

This rearrangement joins TRBV15 to TRBJ2-3; TRBD2 matches 7 bases. The CDR3 has 14 amino acids. V dropped 8 bases and J dropped 3; count of bases not matched to a gene: 8. Germline assignment: CDR1 LNHNV and CDR2 YYDKDF (reference sequence). The CDR3 region is CATRRGSGTDTQYF. The CDR3 DNA reads TGTGCCACCCGCCGCGGGAGCGGGACAGATACGCAGTATTTT.

The chain has TRBV27 and TRBJ2-7; D gene uncertain. Germline CDR1 reads MNHEY; CDR2 reads SMNVEV (reference sequence). The V end was cut by 0 bases, the J end by 5 bases, with 8 bases between. This CDR3 has 13 residues. CDR3 nucleotides: TGTGCCAGCAGTTTATCGCCGGGTCACGAGCAGTACTTC. This codes for CASSLSPGHEQYF.

This rearrangement joins TRBV5-6 to TRBJ1-1; D call uncertain. From germline, CDR1 is SGHDT and CDR2 YYEEEE. Trimming shortened V by 1 base and J by 2 bases, and 9 bases separated the two germline ends. The length of the CDR3 is 14 residues. Written as DNA, the CDR3 is TGTGCCAGCAGCTTGACGGGCTACAACACTGAAGCTTTCTTT. Amino acid sequence: CASSLTGYNTEAFF.

Only a few counts were recorded for this clone. V usage is TRBV7-2 and J usage is TRBJ2-5; tentative D call: TRBD1 (6 bases). The CDR3 covers 17 residues. Germline-derived CDR1 and CDR2 are SGHTA and FQGNSA. The V end was cut by 1 base, the J end by 5 bases, with 20 bases between. In nucleotides, the CDR3 is TGTGCCAGCAGCTTAGGGGGGCCTACCCAACCATGGGAGACCCAGTACTTC. This sequence encodes CASSLGGPTQPWETQYF.

This chain uses TRBV7-2 with TRBJ2-7; D might be TRBD1 (6 bases). Per germline, CDR1 SGHTA and CDR2 FQGNSA. V was shortened by 5 bases and J by 1 base, with 12 bases between the two germline ends. This CDR3 is 14 amino acids long. The CDR3 DNA reads as TGTGCCAGCAGCCTCTCCGGGACATCCTACGAGCAGTACTTC. This codes for CASSLSGTSYEQYF.

This clone was recorded once. The chain combines TRBV2 with TRBJ2-3; maybe TRBD2 (6 bases). V shed 7 bases and J shed 2 bases, with 10 bases lying between them. CDR3 length equals 13 residues. Per germline, CDR1 SNHLY and CDR2 FYNNEI. The CDR3 sequence is CASKEGNTDTQYF. The DNA of the CDR3 is TGTGCCAGCAAGGAGGGGAACACAGATACGCAGTATTTT.

This clone was seen once. The chain links TRBV9 to TRBJ1-3, with D tentatively TRBD1 (5 bases). CDR3 length: 15 residues. The germline CDR1 and CDR2 sequences are SGDLS and YYNGEE. V lost 0 bases, J lost 4 bases, and 11 bases lay in between. CDR3 sequence (DNA): TGTGCCAGCAGCGTAGAGCCAGGGCGAGGAAACACCATATATTTT. It translates to CASSVEPGRGNTIYF.

The chain is built from TRBV7-6 and TRBJ1-4; possibly TRBD1 for D (6 bases). CDR3 length equals 14 residues. Trimming left V 4 bases short and J 1 base short, with 7 bases between. Germline V gene sequence: CDR1 SGHVS, CDR2 FNYEAQ. The CDR3 protein is CASSSQGTNEKLFF. In DNA, the CDR3 is TGTGCCAGCAGCTCACAGGGAACTAATGAAAAACTGTTTTTT. The whole variable domain, filled in from reference TRBV7-6 and TRBJ1-4, reads GAGVSQSPRYKVTKRGQDVALRCDPISGHVSLYWYRQALGQGPEFLTYFNYEAQQDKSGLPNDRFSAERPEGSISTLTIQRTEQRDSAMYRCASSSQGTNEKLFFGSGTQLSVL.

This clone was seen a single time. This rearrangement joins TRBV27 to TRBJ2-1; maybe TRBD2 (7 bases). Deletions cut 5 bases from V and 6 bases from J, with 17 bases between. Germline CDR1 MNHEY, CDR2 SMNVEV (reference sequence). The CDR3 runs to 15 residues. As DNA, the CDR3 is TGTGCCAGCAGTCCCCCAAGGGGGGGCGGCAATGAGCAGTTCTTC. It is translated as CASSPPRGGGNEQFF.

A single count supports this clone. The chain links TRBV6-1 to TRBJ1-1; maybe TRBD1 (5 bases). The CDR3 spans 15 residues. The V gene lost 6 bases and the J gene lost 4 bases, with 18 bases spanning the gap. Germline V gives CDR1 MNHNS, CDR2 SASEGT. This CDR3 reads CASRAGGKRGTEAFF. In DNA form, the CDR3 reads TGTGCCAGCAGGGCTGGGGGGAAGAGGGGCACTGAAGCTTTCTTT.

The gene calls are TRBV18 and TRBJ2-1, with 12 bases lining up with TRBD2. Looked up from germline, CDR1 is KGHSH and CDR2 is LQKENI. This CDR3 is 16 amino acids long. V dropped 3 bases and J dropped 3; count of bases not matched to a gene: 3. CDR3 loop: CASSPGLAGRYNEQFF. CDR3 nucleotide sequence: TGTGCCAGCTCACCCGGACTAGCGGGACGCTACAATGAGCAGTTCTTC. Filled out from reference TRBV18 and TRBJ2-1, the complete variable domain reads NAGVMQNPRHLVRRRGQEARLRCSPMKGHSHVYWYRQLPEEGLKFMVYLQKENIIDESGMPKERFSAEFPKEGPSILRIQQVVRGDSAAYFCASSPGLAGRYNEQFFGPGTRLTVL.

The chain has TRBV28 and TRBJ1-5; 10 bases fit TRBD1. V lost 8 bases, J lost 7 bases, and 8 bases stayed unmatched. This CDR3 has 14 residues. The germline CDR1 and CDR2 sequences are MDHEN and SYDVKM. This chain's CDR3 is CASSSTGGRQPQHF. In DNA, the CDR3 is TGTGCCAGCTCTTCGACAGGGGGCAGGCAGCCCCAGCATTTT.

The J gene is TRBJ2-1, the V gene TRBV11-3; D is undetermined. Germline CDR1 and CDR2: SGHNT and YENEEA. Trimming took off 0 bases at V and 6 bases at J, with 15 bases between the two ends. The CDR3 is 16 residues long. CDR3 in amino acids: CASSLDMSARGNEQFF. DNA of the CDR3: TGTGCCAGCAGCTTAGATATGTCAGCCAGAGGCAATGAGCAGTTCTTC.

The chain is built from TRBV2 and TRBJ1-5; D is undetermined. V was clipped by 3 bases and J by 0 bases, with 9 bases between them. CDR1 and CDR2 (germline): SNHLY, FYNNEI. This CDR3 has 15 amino acids. The CDR3 is CASSEGLSSNQPQHF. The CDR3 DNA follows: TGTGCCAGCAGTGAGGGGTTGTCTAGCAATCAGCCCCAGCATTTT.